This T cell receptor beta chain was identified in a study of shared T cell receptors in the human thymus. Germline-derived CDR1 and CDR2 are SGHTA and FQGNSA. CDR3 length: 17 amino acids. V gave up 1 base and J gave up 3 bases, with 16 bases separating them. Clones were sequenced by immunoSEQ multiplex PCR, and TCRdb holds only the in-frame ones, with some missing. The sample includes approximately 580,000 clones, around three quarters of them seen just once. These data also formed part of another study, on human thymus T cells.

The sequencing input was thymocytes. The genes are TRBV7-2 and TRBJ2-1; the D gene is possibly TRBD2 (5 bases). The clonotype originates from a boy in the first two years of life with a congenital heart defect. CDR3 nucleotides: TGTGCCAGCAGCTTAGGGCGAGAGCGGCGACGCTACAATGAGCAGTTCTTC. It yields the protein CASSLGRERRRYNEQFF.